This T cell receptor (beta chain) was sequenced during a study of T cells in Graves' hyperthyroidism and ophthalmopathy. Amplified regions were TCR beta CDR3 sequences from RNA transcripts. First-round RT-PCR of the TCR CDR3 relied on the HTBI primer set. TCRdb re-analysed the multiplex PCR reads in MiXCR, keeping a single row per CDR3 protein. The sample includes around 660,000 distinct CDR3 sequences, 40% to 55% of them seen just once. With 4 bases clipped from V and 5 bases from J, the junction kept 13 bases outside the gene matches. Germline V gives CDR1 SQVTM, CDR2 ANQGSEA. This CDR3 comprises 15 residues.

The sequence was collected from an adult man with Graves' disease, either hyperthyroidism or ophthalmopathy (not recorded which). V gene TRBV29-1 combines with J gene TRBJ1-1; 7 nucleotides align to TRBD1. Sequencing used peripheral blood or thyroid tissue (not recorded which). CDR3 coding DNA: TGCAGCGTTGTAATCCAGGGGGGTTATGGGACTGAAGCTTTCTTT. Its translation is CSVVIQGGYGTEAFF.